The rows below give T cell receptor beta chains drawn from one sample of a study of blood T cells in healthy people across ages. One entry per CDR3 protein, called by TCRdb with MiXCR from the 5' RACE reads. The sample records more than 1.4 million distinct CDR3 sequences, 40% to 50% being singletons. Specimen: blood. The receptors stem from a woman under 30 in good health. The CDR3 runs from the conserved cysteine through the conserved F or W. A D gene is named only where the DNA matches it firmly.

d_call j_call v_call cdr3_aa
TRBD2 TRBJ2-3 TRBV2 CASSIGWTSPSTDTQYF
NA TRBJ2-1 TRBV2 CASSVLRAGASYNEQFF
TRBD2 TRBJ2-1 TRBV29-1 CSVEDHSGSNEQFF
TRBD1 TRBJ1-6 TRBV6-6 CASLGGGNSPLHF
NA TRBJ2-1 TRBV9 CASSTDRFYEQFF
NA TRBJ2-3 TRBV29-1 CSVTSTDTQYF
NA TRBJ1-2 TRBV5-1 CASGLEGVNYGYTF
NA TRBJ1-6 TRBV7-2 CASSPNTNSPLHF
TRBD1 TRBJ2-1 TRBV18 CASSPPGQVNEQFF
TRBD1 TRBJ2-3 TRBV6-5 CASSYSPGGRDTQYF
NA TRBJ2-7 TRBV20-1 CSASDRLSSYEQYF
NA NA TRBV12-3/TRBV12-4 CASTMSTGEGLETQYF
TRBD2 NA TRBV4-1 CASSQAGVWETQYF
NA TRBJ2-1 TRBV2 CASQRYNEQFF
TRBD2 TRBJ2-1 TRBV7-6 CTSSPLVGGGRSFF
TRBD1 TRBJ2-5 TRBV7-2 CASTPGRGIQETQYF
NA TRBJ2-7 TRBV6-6 CASSNGKLPSYEQYF
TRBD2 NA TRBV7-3 CASSTAGGRETQYF
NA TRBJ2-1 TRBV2 CASSQQYNEQFF
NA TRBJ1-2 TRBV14 CASSRSDSLYGYTF
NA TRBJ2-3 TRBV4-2 CASSQEGVLADTQYF
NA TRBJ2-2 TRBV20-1 CSASPGTNTGELFF
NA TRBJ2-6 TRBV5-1 CASRRRSGTANVLTF
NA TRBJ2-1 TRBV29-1 CSADYPSYNEQFF
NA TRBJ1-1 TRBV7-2 CASSLIWGTEAFF
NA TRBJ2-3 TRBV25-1 CASRAGTDTQYF
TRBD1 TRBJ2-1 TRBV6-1 CASSGLGQGASYNEQFF
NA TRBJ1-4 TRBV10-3 CATSLATKEKLFF
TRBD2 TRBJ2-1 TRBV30 CALTSGGVNEQFF
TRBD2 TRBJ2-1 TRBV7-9 CASSLQGLAGEEQFF
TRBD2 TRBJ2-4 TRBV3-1 CASSYGTSGSGAKNIQYF
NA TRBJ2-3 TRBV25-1 CASSPRDSGTDTQYF
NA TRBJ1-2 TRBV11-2 CASSSLRQGTYGYTF
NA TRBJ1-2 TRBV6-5 CASRISRTYGYTF
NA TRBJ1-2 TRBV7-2 CASSPGLTRGYTF
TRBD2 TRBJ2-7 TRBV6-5 CASSPELAAPAYEQYF
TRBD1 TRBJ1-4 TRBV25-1 CASSEPGQRNEKLFF
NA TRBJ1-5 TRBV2 CASSSDRSAGNQPQHF
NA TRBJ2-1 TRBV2 CASSSYEGSNEQFF
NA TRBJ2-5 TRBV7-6 CASSLLRRSNQETQYF
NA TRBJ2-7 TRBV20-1 CSARGTRSSYEQYF
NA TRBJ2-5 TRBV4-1 CASSQVTGVLRTQYF
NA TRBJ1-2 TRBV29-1 CSAIQGEVQYGYTF
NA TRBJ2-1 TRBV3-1 CASSQGITGKGYNEQFF
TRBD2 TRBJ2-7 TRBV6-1 CASTASGEQYF
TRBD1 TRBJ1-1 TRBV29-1 CSVVEGQGYAEAFF
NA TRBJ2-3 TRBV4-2 CASSQGGLPTDTQYF
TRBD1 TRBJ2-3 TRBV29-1 CSVVRGADRGSTQYF
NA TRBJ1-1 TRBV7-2 CASSLTLMNTEAFF
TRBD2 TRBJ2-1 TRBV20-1 CSAPQLAGGSYNEQFF
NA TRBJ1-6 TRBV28 CASKLSPSRGNSPLHF
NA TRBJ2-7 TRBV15 CATSSSVGPYEQYF
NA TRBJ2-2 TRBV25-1 CASSWRGTGELFF
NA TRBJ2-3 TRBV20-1 CSAAREISTDTQYF
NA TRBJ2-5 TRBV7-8 CASSLGLTQETQYF
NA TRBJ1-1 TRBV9 CASKGGLNTEAFF
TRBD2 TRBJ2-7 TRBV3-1 CASSQDLQRGRYEQYF
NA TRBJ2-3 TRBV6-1 CASNELVPDTQYF
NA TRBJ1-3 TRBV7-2 CASSAEGTGRGNTIYF